These 11 T cell receptor beta chains originate from one sample sequenced in a study of T-cell memory formation after mild COVID-19 listed by TCRdb under 2021. Library creation used 5' RACE. The sequencer listed for this sample is Illumina NovaSeq 6000. Clones were called with MiXCR by TCRdb after fastp trimmed the public reads at Q25, and only in-frame beta chains were retained. When rows share a CDR3 protein, they turn into one entry using the most common DNA and genes. Within this sample are roughly 300,000 distinct CDR3 sequences, with 8.2% of them counted one time only. The top ten hold approximately 23% of the sample. Sequencing was performed on PBMCs or a T cell subset sorted from them (not recorded which). The receptors shown here come from a young man who had mild COVID-19 (a few samples of this study predate the infection). The sample titles of this study are shuffled in the database, so cell type and time point are left out; the donor was told from shared clones.

This clonotype has more than one count but fewer than ten. V usage is TRBV6-5 and J usage is TRBJ1-1, with D possibly matching TRBD1 (6 bases). The CDR3 contains 13 residues. In germline, CDR1 is MNHEY, CDR2 SVGAGI. V lost 6 bases, J lost 3 bases, and 11 bases lay in between. The CDR3 nucleotides are TGTGCCAGCAGATTCCAGGGGTACACTGAAGCTTTCTTT. Amino acids: CASRFQGYTEAFF.

The chain is built from TRBV15 and TRBJ1-5; perhaps TRBD1 as D (5 bases). This CDR3 is built from 17 residues. The germline gives CDR1 LNHNV, CDR2 YYDKDF (reference sequence). Trimming cost V 0 bases and J 1 base, with 13 bases left between them. The DNA of the CDR3 is TGTGCCACCAGCAGAGATTTCCCAGGGTACAGCAATCAGCCCCAGCATTTT. This encodes CATSRDFPGYSNQPQHF.

The table lists this clonotype with many counts. The rearrangement uses TRBV9 and TRBJ1-2; TRBD1 agrees at 10 bases. Unmatched junction bases numbered 7, after V lost 4 bases and J lost 1 base. The CDR3 runs to 16 residues. Germline CDR1 SGDLS, CDR2 YYNGEE. CDR3 in amino acids: CASSTRTGGVNYGYTF. CDR3 DNA sequence: TGTGCCAGCAGCACCCGGACAGGGGGAGTTAACTATGGCTACACCTTC.

The gene calls are TRBV11-2 and TRBJ2-1; the D gene is possibly TRBD2 (5 bases). The germline CDR1 and CDR2 sequences are SGHAT and FQNNGV. This CDR3 is built from 15 residues. V lost 6 bases and J 0 bases, leaving 12 bases between the germline ends. The CDR3 protein is CASSKDLSSYNEQFF. As DNA, the CDR3 is TGTGCCAGCAGTAAGGACTTAAGCTCCTACAATGAGCAGTTCTTC.

This clonotype appeared a few times. This chain joins TRBV7-2 and TRBJ2-7, with D hard to call. Deletions cut 1 base from V and 7 bases from J, with 11 bases between. Looked up from germline, CDR1 is SGHTA and CDR2 is FQGNSA. The CDR3 has 13 residues. The CDR3 sequence: CASSLDKGLEQYF. CDR3 coding DNA: TGTGCCAGCAGCTTAGATAAAGGTTTGGAGCAGTACTTC. Based on the CDR3 plus reference TRBV7-2 and TRBJ2-7, the full variable domain is GAGVSQSPSNKVTEKGKDVELRCDPISGHTALYWYRQSLGQGLEFLIYFQGNSAPDKSGLPSDRFSAERTGGSVSTLTIQRTQQEDSAVYLCASSLDKGLEQYFGPGTRLTVT.

This clonotype was counted between two and nine times. The rearrangement links TRBV6-1 to TRBJ1-4, with 7 bases matching TRBD1. The V segment lost 7 bases and the J segment 10 bases; nucleotides outside the gene matches: 12. Looked up from germline, CDR1 is MNHNS and CDR2 is SASEGT. The length of the CDR3 is 14 residues. The CDR3 DNA follows: TGTGCCAGCAACCTAGACAGGGACCTTGGAAAACTGTTTTTT. Protein: CASNLDRDLGKLFF.

This clonotype was seen ten or more times. One end of the junction is discordant with germline, which a read error may explain. The J gene is TRBJ1-2, the V gene TRBV7-9; unclear D gene. The germline V gene encodes CDR1 SEHNR and CDR2 FQNEAQ (reference sequence). The CDR3 consists of 10 residues. CDR3 loop: CASTPTTFSF. The CDR3 DNA follows: TGTGCCAGCACCCCGACGACTTTCTCCTTC.

The chain recombines TRBV7-2 with TRBJ1-6, with a possible D match to TRBD1 (5 bases). Germline V lookup: CDR1 SGHTA, CDR2 FQGNSA. The CDR3 runs 14 residues. V was pared by 3 bases and J by 8 bases, with 11 bases between. CDR3 coding DNA: TGTGCCAGCAGCTTGGGGGTTGGGTATTCACCCCTCCACTTT. The encoded protein is CASSLGVGYSPLHF. Looking up the rest from reference TRBV7-2 and TRBJ1-6 gives the full variable domain: GAGVSQSPSNKVTEKGKDVELRCDPISGHTALYWYRQSLGQGLEFLIYFQGNSAPDKSGLPSDRFSAERTGGSVSTLTIQRTQQEDSAVYLCASSLGVGYSPLHFGNGTRLTVT.

This clonotype was counted between two and nine times. V and J are TRBV7-6 and TRBJ2-1; no reliable D call. The CDR3 has 16 residues. Per germline, CDR1 SGHVS and CDR2 FNYEAQ. Trimming cost V 2 bases and J 0 bases, with 11 bases left between them. The CDR3 bases are TGTGCCAGCAGCTTATCACTTCAGAGCTCCTACAATGAGCAGTTCTTC. Its protein product is CASSLSLQSSYNEQFF. The whole variable domain, remainder taken from reference TRBV7-6 and TRBJ2-1, is GAGVSQSPRYKVTKRGQDVALRCDPISGHVSLYWYRQALGQGPEFLTYFNYEAQQDKSGLPNDRFSAERPEGSISTLTIQRTEQRDSAMYRCASSLSLQSSYNEQFFGPGTRLTVL.

V gene TRBV29-1 combines with J gene TRBJ1-4; TRBD1 might be the D (5 bases). Germline V CDR1 and CDR2: SQVTM, ANQGSEA. The CDR3 covers 14 residues. Trimming shortened V by 7 bases and J by 8 bases, and 20 bases separated the two germline ends. The CDR3 protein is CSAFAGGYGEKLFF. For the CDR3, the DNA is TGCAGCGCTTTCGCCGGGGGGTATGGGGAAAAACTGTTTTTT. The variable domain in full, with the rest retrieved from reference TRBV29-1 and TRBJ1-4, is SAVISQKPSRDICQRGTSLTIQCQVDSQVTMMFWYRQQPGQSLTLIATANQGSEATYESGFVIDKFPISRPNLTFSTLTVSNMSPEDSSIYLCSAFAGGYGEKLFFGSGTQLSVL.

The CDR3 is CASSIPTQGGYGYTF. The CDR3, as DNA: TGCGCCAGCAGCATCCCGACCCAGGGCGGCTATGGCTACACCTTC. This sequence joins TRBV4-1 and TRBJ1-2; tentatively, D is TRBD1 (5 bases). The CDR3 totals 15 residues. Trimming removed 5 bases from V and 4 bases from J, with 17 bases in between. From germline, CDR1 is MGHRA and CDR2 YSYEKL.